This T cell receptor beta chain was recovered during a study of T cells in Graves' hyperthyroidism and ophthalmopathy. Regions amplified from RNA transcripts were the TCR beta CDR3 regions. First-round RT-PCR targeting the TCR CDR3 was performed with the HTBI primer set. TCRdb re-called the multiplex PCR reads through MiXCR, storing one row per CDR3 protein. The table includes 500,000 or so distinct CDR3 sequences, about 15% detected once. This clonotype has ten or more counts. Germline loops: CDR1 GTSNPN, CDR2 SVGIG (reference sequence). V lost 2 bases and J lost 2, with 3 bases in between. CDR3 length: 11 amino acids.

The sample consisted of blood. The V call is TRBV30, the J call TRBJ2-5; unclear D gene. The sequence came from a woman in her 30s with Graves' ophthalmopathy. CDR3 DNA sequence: TGTGCCTGGAGTCCTCAAGAGACCCAGTACTTC. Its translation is CAWSPQETQYF.